The 20 T cell receptor beta chains below all came from one sample that was sequenced in a study of blood T cell repertoires in COVID-19. Profiling relied on immunoSEQ multiplex PCR, and the TCRdb table lists in-frame clones only, not all of them. The sample holds 200,000 to 250,000 clones; roughly 89% are singletons and the top ten take 10% to 13%. Sequencing was carried out using PBMCs or T cells enriched from blood (not recorded which). All receptors come from a man younger than 35 with acute COVID-19.

The rearrangement links TRBV15 to TRBJ2-1, with TRBD2 matching over 13 bases. V lost 3 bases to trimming and J lost 9 bases; unmatched junction nucleotides: 5. Germline V gene sequence: CDR1 LNHNV, CDR2 YYDKDF (reference sequence). The CDR3 is made up of 15 amino acids. CDR3: CATSSEGLAGVEQFF. In nucleotides, the CDR3 is TGTGCCACCAGCAGCGAAGGACTAGCGGGAGTTGAGCAGTTCTTC. The full variable domain, completed using reference TRBV15 and TRBJ2-1, is DAMVIQNPRYQVTQFGKPVTLSCSQTLNHNVMYWYQQKSSQAPKLLFHYYDKDFNNEADTPDNFQSRRPNTSFCFLDIRSPGLGDTAMYLCATSSEGLAGVEQFFGPGTRLTVL.

V is TRBV28 and J is TRBJ2-5, with 7 bases fitting TRBD1. Germline CDR1 is MDHEN and CDR2 is SYDVKM. The junction had 6 bases not matched to a gene; V was cut back by 6 bases and J by 5 bases. The CDR3 has 13 amino acids. The DNA of the CDR3 is TGTGCCAGCAGCACAGGGGTGGGGGAGACCCAGTACTTC. Translating gives CASSTGVGETQYF.

This clone was observed a handful of times. V is TRBV23-1 and J is TRBJ1-5; D perhaps matches TRBD1 (5 bases). TRBV23-1 falls under the ORF class, with uncertain function. This CDR3 is built from 15 residues. The V end lost 4 bases, the J end lost 3 bases, and 13 bases lay between the germline ends. CDR3 bases: TGCGCCAGCAGTCGCCCTGAACAGGACAATCAGCCCCAGCATTTT. Its protein is CASSRPEQDNQPQHF.

The rearrangement links TRBV7-9 to TRBJ1-5, with D uncertain. Deletions cut 5 bases from V and 0 bases from J, with 14 bases between. This CDR3 region has 16 residues. Germline CDR1 SEHNR, CDR2 FQNEAQ (reference sequence). The CDR3 is CASSPWWEGSNQPQHF. The CDR3 DNA follows: TGTGCCAGCAGCCCGTGGTGGGAGGGTAGCAATCAGCCCCAGCATTTT.

The chain combines TRBV7-9 with TRBJ2-1, with unresolved D. V lost 4 bases to trimming and J lost 10 bases, with 8 bases between them. The CDR3 sequence is 11 residues long. Germline V gene sequence: CDR1 SEHNR, CDR2 FQNEAQ (reference sequence). The CDR3 DNA sequence: TGTGCCAGCAGCTCAAAAAAAGAGCAGTTCTTC. Residues: CASSSKKEQFF.

The chain employs TRBV6-5 and TRBJ1-6; D is perhaps TRBD1 (5 bases). V was pared by 7 bases and J by 9 bases, with 16 bases between. This CDR3 has 14 residues. Germline values: CDR1 MNHEY, CDR2 SVGAGI. The CDR3 is CASIQGKGGSPLHF. CDR3 DNA: TGTGCCAGCATCCAGGGAAAGGGAGGTTCACCCCTCCACTTT.

V usage is TRBV6-5 and J usage is TRBJ1-6, with 7 bases aligning to TRBD1. The germline V gene encodes CDR1 MNHEY and CDR2 SVGAGI. Trimming took 2 bases from V and 4 from J; bases not matched to a gene: 2. This CDR3 has 15 amino acids. For the CDR3, the DNA is TGTGCCAGCAGTTACGGACAGGCTTATAATTCACCCCTCCACTTT. This sequence encodes CASSYGQAYNSPLHF.

The V and J genes are TRBV19 and TRBJ2-1; the D is unclear. The CDR3 runs 14 residues. CDR1 is LNHDA, CDR2 SQIVND, per germline (reference sequence). The germline V and J ends were trimmed by 5 bases and 2 bases, with 10 bases remaining between them. The CDR3 region is CASSAEWAYNEQFF. In nucleotides, the CDR3 is TGTGCCAGTAGTGCGGAGTGGGCCTACAATGAGCAGTTCTTC.

The rearrangement uses TRBV7-9 and TRBJ2-7, with D unclear. Germline V gene lookup returns CDR1 SEHNR and CDR2 FQNEAQ (reference sequence). V was shortened by 0 bases and J by 1 base, with 7 bases between the two germline ends. This CDR3 has 14 amino acids. CDR3 DNA: TGTGCCAGCAGCTTAGCGTCAGTGTCCTACGAGCAGTACTTC. It translates to CASSLASVSYEQYF.

V is TRBV4-2 and J is TRBJ2-2; TRBD2 might be the D (5 bases). The CDR3 is 18 residues long. V was trimmed by 5 bases and J by 6 bases, leaving 25 bases between them. From germline, CDR1 is LGHNA and CDR2 YNFKEQ. This chain's CDR3 is CASSTERLAAFSAGELFF. The CDR3 region has the DNA TGTGCCAGCAGCACGGAGCGTCTAGCCGCCTTTTCGGCCGGGGAGCTGTTTTTT.

This clone was picked up one time. This chain connects TRBV10-2 to TRBJ2-1; possibly TRBD2 for D (6 bases). This CDR3 is 16 amino acids long. The germline V gene has CDR1 WSHSY and CDR2 SAAADI. V lost 0 bases, J lost 4 bases, and 13 bases lay in between. CDR3 DNA sequence: TGCGCCAGCAGTGAGTCGGGAGGACACCTGTACAATGAGCAGTTCTTC. It codes for CASSESGGHLYNEQFF.

This clone occurred once. V usage is TRBV9 and J usage is TRBJ2-1, with 7 nucleotides matching TRBD2. Looked up from germline, CDR1 is SGDLS and CDR2 is YYNGEE. Trimming cost V 4 bases and J 10 bases; bases outside gene matches: 11. This CDR3 region has 14 residues. CDR3 amino acids: CASSPPLQREEQFF. CDR3 bases: TGTGCCAGCAGCCCCCCCCTCCAGCGGGAAGAGCAGTTCTTC. Full variable domain (remainder filled in from reference TRBV9 and TRBJ2-1): DSGVTQTPKHLITATGQRVTLRCSPRSGDLSVYWYQQSLDQGLQFLIQYYNGEERAKGNILERFSAQQFPDLHSELNLSSLELGDSALYFCASSPPLQREEQFFGPGTRLTVL.

For the CDR3, the DNA is TGTGCCAGCAGTTTAGCGGGTATGCAAGAGACCCAGTACTTC. It specifies CASSLAGMQETQYF. This chain connects TRBV27 to TRBJ2-5, with D possibly TRBD2 on 5 matching bases. From germline, CDR1 is MNHEY and CDR2 SMNVEV (reference sequence). Trimming pared 2 bases from V and 2 bases from J, leaving 9 bases between. The CDR3 extends over 14 amino acids.

The rearrangement links TRBV6-2 or TRBV6-3 to TRBJ2-7; 11 bases agree with TRBD2. V trimming: 0 bases; J trimming: 2 bases; junction bases outside the gene matches: 9. The CDR3 is 18 residues long. Per germline, CDR1 MNHEY and CDR2 SVGEGT. The CDR3 loop is CASSYSSGRASSPYEQYF. CDR3 bases: TGTGCCAGCAGTTACTCTAGCGGGAGGGCCTCTAGCCCCTACGAGCAGTACTTC.

V is TRBV12-3 or TRBV12-4 and J is TRBJ1-5; no clear D gene. The ends were cut back, 2 bases at V and 4 bases at J, with 6 bases in the middle. This CDR3 contains 13 residues. CDR3 coding DNA: TGTGCCAGCAGTTTATCCCCTAATCAGCCCCAGCATTTT. Encoded protein: CASSLSPNQPQHF.

CDR3 residues: CASSPTSGPTDTQYF. The CDR3 coding sequence is TGTGCCAGCAGTCCCACTAGCGGCCCCACAGATACGCAGTATTTT. The chain employs TRBV6-5 and TRBJ2-3, with 8 bases identical to TRBD2. J was trimmed by 2 bases and V by 5 bases; bases with no gene match: 6. CDR3 length: 15 residues. From germline, CDR1 is MNHEY and CDR2 SVGAGI.

The chain couples TRBV11-2 to TRBJ1-4, with 10 bases identical to TRBD1. V lost 5 bases, J lost 0 bases, and 6 bases stayed unmatched. The V gene's germline CDR1 is SGHAT and CDR2 FQNNGV. The CDR3 is 17 amino acids. In DNA, the CDR3 is TGTGCCAGCAGCCTAAGACAGGGGGCCTCAACTAATGAAAAACTGTTTTTT. It specifies CASSLRQGASTNEKLFF.

The rearrangement links TRBV4-3 to TRBJ2-2; 9 bases are shared with TRBD1. J was trimmed by 8 bases and V by 1 base; bases with no gene match: 8. The germline V gene encodes CDR1 LGHNA and CDR2 YSLEER. The CDR3 spans 16 residues. The CDR3 bases are TGCGCCAGCAGCCAAGCGGGGACAGGGCGTTTTGGGGAGCTGTTTTTT. This encodes CASSQAGTGRFGELFF.

This clone was seen a single time. V and J are TRBV11-2 and TRBJ2-7; 7 bases align to TRBD2. With 0 bases clipped from V and 0 bases from J, the junction kept 8 bases outside the gene matches. Looked up from germline, CDR1 is SGHAT and CDR2 is FQNNGV. CDR3 length: 17 amino acids. The CDR3: CASSLDPGPSGSYEQYF. CDR3 DNA: TGTGCCAGCAGCTTAGACCCCGGGCCTAGCGGCTCCTACGAGCAGTACTTC. Full variable domain (remainder filled in from reference TRBV11-2 and TRBJ2-7): EAGVAQSPRYKIIEKRQSVAFWCNPISGHATLYWYQQILGQGPKLLIQFQNNGVVDDSQLPKDRFSAERLKGVDSTLKIQPAKLEDSAVYLCASSLDPGPSGSYEQYFGPGTRLTVT.

J is TRBJ2-1 and V is TRBV24-1, with 14 bases aligning to TRBD2. In germline, CDR1 is KGHDR, CDR2 SFDVKD. The CDR3 is 17 residues long. V lost 5 bases to trimming and J lost 9 bases; unmatched junction nucleotides: 11. CDR3 nucleotide sequence: TGTGCCACCAGTGGTCCACCGGGACTAGCGGGAGTAGTTGAGCAGTTCTTC. This codes for CATSGPPGLAGVVEQFF.